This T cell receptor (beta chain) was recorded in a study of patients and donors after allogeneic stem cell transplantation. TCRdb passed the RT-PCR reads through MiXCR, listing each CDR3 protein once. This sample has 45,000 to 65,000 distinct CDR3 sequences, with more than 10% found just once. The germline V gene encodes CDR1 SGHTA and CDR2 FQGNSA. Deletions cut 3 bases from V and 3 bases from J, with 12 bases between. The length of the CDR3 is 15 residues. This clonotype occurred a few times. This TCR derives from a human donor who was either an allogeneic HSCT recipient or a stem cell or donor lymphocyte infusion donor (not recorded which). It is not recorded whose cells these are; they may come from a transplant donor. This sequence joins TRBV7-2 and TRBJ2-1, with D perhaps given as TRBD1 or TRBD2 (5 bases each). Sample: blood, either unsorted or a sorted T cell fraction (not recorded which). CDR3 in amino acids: CASSFSGTSYNEQFF. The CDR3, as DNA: TGTGCCAGCAGCTTTTCCGGGACCAGCTACAATGAGCAGTTCTTC. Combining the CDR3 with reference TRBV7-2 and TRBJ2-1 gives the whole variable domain GAGVSQSPSNKVTEKGKDVELRCDPISGHTALYWYRQSLGQGLEFLIYFQGNSAPDKSGLPSDRFSAERTGGSVSTLTIQRTQQEDSAVYLCASSFSGTSYNEQFFGPGTRLTVL.